This T cell receptor (beta chain) stems from a study of blood T cell repertoires in COVID-19. V was trimmed by 2 bases and J by 6 bases, leaving 7 bases between them. The CDR3 has 13 amino acids. Per germline, CDR1 SGHTA and CDR2 FQGNSA. Method: immunoSEQ multiplex PCR; TCRdb's copy keeps in-frame clones and lacks some. The sample carries about 230,000 clones, roughly 84% recorded once. The chain combines TRBV7-2 with TRBJ2-2; possible D gene TRBD1, 6 bases. Sequencing was done on a sample of peripheral blood. The clonotype originates from a man aged 45 to 65 with active or convalescent COVID-19. CDR3 region: CASSLQGSGELFF. DNA of the CDR3: TGTGCCAGCAGCTTACAGGGGTCCGGGGAGCTGTTTTTT.